This entry features one TCR beta chain sequence. This sample is part of a study of blood T cell repertoires in COVID-19. Study at large: Sites across the United States, Italy and Spain contributed samples from acute and convalescent COVID-19. PBMCs, B-cell-depleted T cells, or T cells provided the cDNA or gDNA that made up the material.

This CDR3 is built from 15 residues. The germline V gene has CDR1 SGHTA and CDR2 FQGTGA. V was pared by 1 base and J by 1 base, with 9 bases between. Per the study methods: Amplifying reference gene primers gave estimates of nucleated cell counts. The data were produced by immunoSEQ multiplex PCR, yet TCRdb's version contains in-frame clones alone and is incomplete. Clone size and V and J calls were adopted from that table, with D and trimming inferred from the DNA. This sample has over 200,000 clones, with more than 80% found just once. Seattle patients were enrolled while actively infected and followed longitudinally.

This sequence was found in a man aged 25-45 years with COVID-19, enrolled during active disease. The genes are TRBV7-3 and TRBJ2-3, with a possible D match to TRBD2 (6 bases). Input material: peripheral blood. CDR3 residues: CASSLMGGRTDTQYF. The CDR3 bases are TGTGCCAGCAGCTTAATGGGAGGACGCACAGATACGCAGTATTTT.